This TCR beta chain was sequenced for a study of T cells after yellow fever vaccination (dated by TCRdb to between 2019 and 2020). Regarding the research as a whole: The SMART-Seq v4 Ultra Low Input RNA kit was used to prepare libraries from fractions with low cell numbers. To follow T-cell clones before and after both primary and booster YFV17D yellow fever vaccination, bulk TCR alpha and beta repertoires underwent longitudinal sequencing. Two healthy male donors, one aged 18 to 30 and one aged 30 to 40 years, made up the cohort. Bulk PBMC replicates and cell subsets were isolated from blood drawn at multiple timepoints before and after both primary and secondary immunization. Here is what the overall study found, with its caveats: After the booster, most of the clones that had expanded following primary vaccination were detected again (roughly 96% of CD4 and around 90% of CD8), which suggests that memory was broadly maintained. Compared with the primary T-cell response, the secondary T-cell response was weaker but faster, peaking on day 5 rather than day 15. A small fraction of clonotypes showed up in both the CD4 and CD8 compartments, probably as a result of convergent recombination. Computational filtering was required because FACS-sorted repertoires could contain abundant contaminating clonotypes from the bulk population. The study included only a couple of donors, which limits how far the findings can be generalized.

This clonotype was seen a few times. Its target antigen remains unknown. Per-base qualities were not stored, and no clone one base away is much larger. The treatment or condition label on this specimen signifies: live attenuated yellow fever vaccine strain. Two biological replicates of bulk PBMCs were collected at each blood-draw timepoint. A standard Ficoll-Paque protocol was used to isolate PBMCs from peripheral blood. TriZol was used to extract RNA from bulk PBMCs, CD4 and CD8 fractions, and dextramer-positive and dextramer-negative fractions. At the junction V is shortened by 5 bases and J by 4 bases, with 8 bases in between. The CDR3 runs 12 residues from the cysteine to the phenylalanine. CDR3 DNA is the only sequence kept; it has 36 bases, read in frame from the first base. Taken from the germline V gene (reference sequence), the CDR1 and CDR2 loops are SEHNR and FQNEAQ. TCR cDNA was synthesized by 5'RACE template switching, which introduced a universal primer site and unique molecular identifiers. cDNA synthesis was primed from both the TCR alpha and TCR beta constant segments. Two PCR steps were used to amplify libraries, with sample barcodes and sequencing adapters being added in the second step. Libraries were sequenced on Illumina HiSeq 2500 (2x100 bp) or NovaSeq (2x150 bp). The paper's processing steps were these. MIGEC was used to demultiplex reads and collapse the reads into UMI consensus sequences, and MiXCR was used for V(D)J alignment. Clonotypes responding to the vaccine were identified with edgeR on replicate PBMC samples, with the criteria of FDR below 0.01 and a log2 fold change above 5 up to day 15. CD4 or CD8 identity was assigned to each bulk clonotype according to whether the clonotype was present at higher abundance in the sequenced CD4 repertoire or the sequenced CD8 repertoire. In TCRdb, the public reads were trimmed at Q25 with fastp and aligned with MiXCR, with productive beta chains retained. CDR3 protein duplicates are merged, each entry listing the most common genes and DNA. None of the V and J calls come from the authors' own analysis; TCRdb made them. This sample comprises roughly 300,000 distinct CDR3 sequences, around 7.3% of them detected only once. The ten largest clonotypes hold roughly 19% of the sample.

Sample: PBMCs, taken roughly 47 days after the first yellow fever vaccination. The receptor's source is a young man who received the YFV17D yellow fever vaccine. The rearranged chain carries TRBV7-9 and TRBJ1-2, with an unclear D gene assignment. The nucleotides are TGTGCCAGCAGCACCGACCCCTATGGCTACACCTTC. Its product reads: CASSTDPYGYTF.